A single T cell receptor (beta chain) is shown here with its context. Its antigen is still unknown. The sample originates from a study of graft-versus-host responses after intestinal transplantation. Study in general: Multivisceral, liver-intestinal, or isolated intestinal grafts went to recipients. Study-level findings and limits: Allograft graft-versus-host to host-versus-graft clonal ratios ran high in patients with graft-donor T cell macrochimerism.

Repertoires were generated with immunoSEQ multiplex PCR, while TCRdb's copy carries only in-frame clones and drops some. Found here are tens of thousands of clones, about 88% of them singletons; the top ten hold approximately 0.3%. Germline V CDR1 and CDR2: SNHLY, FYNNEI. This CDR3 is 17 amino acids long. Unmatched junction bases numbered 5, after V lost 0 bases and J lost 3 bases. This TCR came from a human donor who was the organ donor for an intestinal transplant. Sequenced here: unstimulated CD4+ T cells sorted from spleen or lymph node cells, sampled before transplant. The rearrangement links TRBV2 to TRBJ2-3, with 11 bases aligning to TRBD2. CDR3 nucleotides: TGTGCCAGCAGTGAAGCACTAGCGGGGGCGGGGACAGATACGCAGTATTTT. Translated, it gives CASSEALAGAGTDTQYF.